These 3 T cell receptor beta chains came from one sample sequenced in a study of graft-versus-host responses after intestinal transplantation. TCRdb's table, derived via immunoSEQ multiplex PCR, lists solely in-frame clones and lacks some. The repertoire has about 45,000 clones, around 90% of them found once; the top ten carry under 4.5%. The material was PBMCs, obtained 524 days after transplant. Every receptor here comes from a human patient who received an intestinal transplant, so some T cells may come from the graft donor.

The chain's CDR3 is CASSPVRLAGGYNEQFF. The DNA for the CDR3 is TGTGCCAGCAGCCCGGTTAGACTAGCGGGAGGATACAATGAGCAGTTCTTC. The chain has TRBV7-3 and TRBJ2-1; 13 bases are shared with TRBD2. Germline values: CDR1 SGHTA, CDR2 FQGTGA. J was trimmed by 4 bases and V by 5 bases; bases with no gene match: 8. This CDR3 comprises 17 residues.

The rearrangement uses TRBV7-6 and TRBJ2-7; 10 bases are shared with TRBD2. This CDR3 is built from 15 residues. Germline V gives CDR1 SGHVS, CDR2 FNYEAQ. J lost 7 bases, V lost 7 bases, and 13 bases had no gene match. CDR3 protein: CASILGAGAGGEQYF. CDR3 sequence (DNA): TGTGCCAGCATCCTAGGAGCAGGAGCGGGAGGGGAGCAGTACTTC.

The rearrangement uses TRBV7-2 and TRBJ2-7; D may be TRBD2 (7 bases). Germline V gene data show CDR1 as SGHTA and CDR2 as FQGNSA. V was cut by 5 bases and J by 3 bases, with 17 bases left in between. The CDR3 runs 15 residues. CDR3 bases: TGTGCCAGCAGCAACTCTGGGGGGGGCGGCTACGAGCAGTACTTC. Residues: CASSNSGGGGYEQYF. Combining the CDR3 with reference TRBV7-2 and TRBJ2-7 gives the whole variable domain GAGVSQSPSNKVTEKGKDVELRCDPISGHTALYWYRQSLGQGLEFLIYFQGNSAPDKSGLPSDRFSAERTGGSVSTLTIQRTQQEDSAVYLCASSNSGGGGYEQYFGPGTRLTVT.